This T cell receptor (beta chain) was captured in a study of blood T cells in healthy people across ages. This clonotype was seen just once. The target antigen is unknown. Study-level results: Estimates drawn from one million T cells were deemed to understate diversity. Donor CMV infection status was unknown, possibly confounding age-related changes in expanded clonotypes. Higher diversity and more naive CD4+ cells were features of long-lived donors, compared to aged donors.

Germline CDR1 reads SGHRS; CDR2 reads YFSETQ. The CDR3 contains 14 residues. The junction had 8 bases not matched to a gene; V was cut back by 4 bases and J by 7 bases. Primers used in a second PCR of roughly 6 to 11 cycles were a sample-barcoded 5' primer and a J-beta primer mix. Each CDR3 protein gets one entry after TCRdb re-called the 5' RACE reads with MiXCR. Counted here are around 1.7 million distinct CDR3 sequences, 28% occurring once; the ten biggest clones make up roughly 8%. The donors, healthy Caucasians from Russia, were aged roughly 6 to 90. Sequencing was done on a sample of blood. The sequence came from a young woman in good health. The rearrangement links TRBV5-1 to TRBJ1-1; 9 nucleotides agree with TRBD1. The CDR3 spells CASSLTGGSNEAFF. CDR3 bases: TGCGCCAGCAGCCTGACAGGGGGTAGTAATGAAGCTTTCTTT.